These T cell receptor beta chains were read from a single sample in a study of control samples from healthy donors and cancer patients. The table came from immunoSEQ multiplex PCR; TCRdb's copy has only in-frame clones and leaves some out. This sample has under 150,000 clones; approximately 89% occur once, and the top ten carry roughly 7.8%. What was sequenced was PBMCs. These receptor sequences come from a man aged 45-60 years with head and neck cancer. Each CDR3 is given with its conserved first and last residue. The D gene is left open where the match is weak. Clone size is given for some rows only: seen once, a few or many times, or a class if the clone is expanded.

TGTGCCAGCAGCTTAGGATGGGACACTGAAGCTTTCTTT,CASSLGWDTEAFF,TRBV7-2,NA,TRBJ1-1,NA
TGTGCCAGCAGTTCTTGGGGGGCCCCTAATTCACCCCTCCACTTT,CASSSWGAPNSPLHF,TRBV27,NA,TRBJ1-6,NA
TGTGCCAGCAGCCTCATTCGACGGGGGAATGAAAAACTGTTTTTT,CASSLIRRGNEKLFF,TRBV27,NA,TRBJ1-4,NA
TGCGCCAGCACCAAGGATAGGGAGCTGTTTTTT,CASTKDRELFF,TRBV10-2,NA,TRBJ2-2,NA
TGTGCCAGCGCATCATCGAACCAAGAGACCCAGTACTTC,CASASSNQETQYF,TRBV28,NA,TRBJ2-5,NA
TGCGCCAGCAGCTTGACCCCTGCAGATGAAAAACTGTTTTTT,CASSLTPADEKLFF,TRBV5-1,NA,TRBJ1-4,NA
TGTGCCATCAGTGTCGGGGAGGAGTATTCACCCCTCCACTTT,CAISVGEEYSPLHF,TRBV10-3,NA,TRBJ1-6,NA
TGTGCCAGCAGCCAAGCCGGGACTAGCGGGGGAGGGGATGAGCAGTTCTTC,CASSQAGTSGGGDEQFF,TRBV3-1/TRBV3-2,few,TRBJ2-1,TRBD2
TGTGCCAGCAGCGGCGACATGAGTGGCTACACCTTC,CASSGDMSGYTF,TRBV4-2,NA,TRBJ1-2,NA
TGTGCCAGCAGCTTAGCGTTCGCGGGGCGGGGAGATACGCAGTATTTT,CASSLAFAGRGDTQYF,TRBV7-8,NA,TRBJ2-3,NA
TGTGCCAGCAGTTTCTCCGCTAACTATGGCTACACCTTC,CASSFSANYGYTF,TRBV28,NA,TRBJ1-2,NA
TGTGCCAGTAGTCAGGTATGGCAAGAGACCCAGTACTTC,CASSQVWQETQYF,TRBV19,once,TRBJ2-5,NA
TGCGCCAGCAGCTTCACTACAGGGGGGAACGAGCAGTACTTC,CASSFTTGGNEQYF,TRBV5-1,NA,TRBJ2-7,TRBD1
TGTGCCAGCAGCTCCCAACTCTTGACAGGGAGCTCCTACAATGAGCAGTTCTTC,CASSSQLLTGSSYNEQFF,TRBV13,NA,TRBJ2-1,TRBD1
TGCGCCAGCAGCCAGGGGGACAGGTCATTCTCCTACAATGAGCAGTTCTTC,CASSQGDRSFSYNEQFF,TRBV4-1,NA,TRBJ2-1,TRBD1
TGTGCCAGCAGCTCACCGACATCTGTGTACAATGAGCAGTTCTTC,CASSSPTSVYNEQFF,TRBV14,NA,TRBJ2-1,NA
TGTGCCAGCAGCCAAACGACTAGCGGGGGTTTCCGCCAGCAGTTCTTC,CASSQTTSGGFRQQFF,TRBV3-1/TRBV3-2,NA,TRBJ2-1,TRBD2
TGTGCCAGCAGCTCTTCCGGGACAGGGATTACACCCCTCCACTTT,CASSSSGTGITPLHF,TRBV11-2,NA,TRBJ1-6,TRBD1
TGTGCCAGCTCACCACCTGAACCTACCGGGGGCTACACCTTC,CASSPPEPTGGYTF,TRBV18,NA,TRBJ1-2,NA
TGTGCCAGCAGCCAAGGGGAGAATCAGCCCCAGCATTTT,CASSQGENQPQHF,TRBV3-1/TRBV3-2,NA,TRBJ1-5,NA
TGTGCCAGCTCTCCCGGGACAGGGTCGTACGAGCAGTACTTC,CASSPGTGSYEQYF,TRBV18,NA,TRBJ2-7,TRBD1
TGTGCCAGCAGCCTCAACGGAGGAAGCAATCAGCCCCAGCATTTT,CASSLNGGSNQPQHF,TRBV3-1/TRBV3-2,NA,TRBJ1-5,NA
TGTGCCAGCAGCTTAAATCTGGGGACCAACACTGAAGCTTTCTTT,CASSLNLGTNTEAFF,TRBV7-3,NA,TRBJ1-1,NA
TGTGCCAGCAGCTTGGCCAACGTAGATGGCTACACCTTC,CASSLANVDGYTF,TRBV5-6,once,TRBJ1-2,NA
TGTGCCAGCTGGGTAGCGGGGTTCAACGAGCAGTACTTC,CASWVAGFNEQYF,TRBV6-5,once,TRBJ2-7,TRBD2
TGTGCCATCAGTGAGTCGACAGGGGGCATAGGTGAGCAGTACTTC,CAISESTGGIGEQYF,TRBV10-3,NA,TRBJ2-7,TRBD1
TGTGCCAGCAGCTCTCCGGGTGCAGATACGCAGTATTTT,CASSSPGADTQYF,TRBV7-3,NA,TRBJ2-3,NA
TGTGCCAGTAGTACCTGGGGTTACGGCAATCAGCCCCAGCATTTT,CASSTWGYGNQPQHF,TRBV19,NA,TRBJ1-5,NA
TGTGCCAGCAGTTTCCCCTTGTCTGGGGCCAACGTCCTGACTTTC,CASSFPLSGANVLTF,TRBV6-5,NA,TRBJ2-6,NA
TGTGCCAGCAGTCCTGTTGGGGTCTCCTACGAGCAGTACTTC,CASSPVGVSYEQYF,TRBV27,NA,TRBJ2-7,NA
TGTGCCAGCAGCCGCGCAGGGGGAAATCAGCCCCAGCATTTT,CASSRAGGNQPQHF,TRBV14,NA,TRBJ1-5,TRBD1
TGTGCCACCAGTGAGCGTCTAGCGGGAGTGTCGCAGTTCTTC,CATSERLAGVSQFF,TRBV24-1,NA,TRBJ2-1,TRBD2
TGTGCCAGCAGACCTCTCGGACAGGGGATTTTCTTT,CASRPLGQGIFF,TRBV6-2/TRBV6-3,few,TRBJ1-1,TRBD1
TGTGCCAGCAGCCCACCCGGACAGCTATACGAGCAGTACTTC,CASSPPGQLYEQYF,TRBV7-9,NA,TRBJ2-7,NA
TGTGCCACCAGTGATTCCCACAGGGCTGGGAGGAATGAGCAGTTCTTC,CATSDSHRAGRNEQFF,TRBV24-1,NA,TRBJ2-1,NA
TGTGCCAGCAGCTTGGCGGGCCGCACAGATACGCAGTATTTT,CASSLAGRTDTQYF,TRBV5-8,few,TRBJ2-3,NA
TGTGCCAGCAGTTTAGGGCCTAACCTCGTCTACGAGCAGTACTTC,CASSLGPNLVYEQYF,TRBV27,NA,TRBJ2-7,NA
TGTGCCAGCAGTCTTTTATTCGGGACAGGGGCGAAAGACAATGAGCAGTTCTTC,CASSLLFGTGAKDNEQFF,TRBV28,NA,TRBJ2-1,TRBD1
TGTGCCAGTAGTATAGATCCGCCAGGGACTGTGAGCTCCTACAATGAGCAGTTCTTC,CASSIDPPGTVSSYNEQFF,TRBV19,NA,TRBJ2-1,NA
TGTGCCAGCAGCGTTTTTCCCTCCGGGACAGGGAATTCACCCCTCCACTTT,CASSVFPSGTGNSPLHF,TRBV9,NA,TRBJ1-6,TRBD1